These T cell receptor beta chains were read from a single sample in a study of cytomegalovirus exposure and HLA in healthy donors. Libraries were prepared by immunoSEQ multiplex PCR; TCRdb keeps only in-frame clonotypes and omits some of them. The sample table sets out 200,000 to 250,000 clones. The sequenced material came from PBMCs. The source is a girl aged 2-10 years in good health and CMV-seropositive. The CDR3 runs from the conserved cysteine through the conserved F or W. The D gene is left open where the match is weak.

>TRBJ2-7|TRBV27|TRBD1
TGTGCCAGCAGTGCCCGGGACAGGGTAAAGGGCCCCTACGAGCAGTACTTC
CASSARDRVKGPYEQYF
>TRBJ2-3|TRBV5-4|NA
TGTGCCAGCAGGGATGGTGCGGGAAAGCAGGGAGATACGCAGTATTTT
CASRDGAGKQGDTQYF
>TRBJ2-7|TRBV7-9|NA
TGTGCCAGCAGCTCCAGGATCTCAGGCCCCTACGAGCAGTACTTC
CASSSRISGPYEQYF
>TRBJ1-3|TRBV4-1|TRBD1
TGCGCCAGCAGCCAAGTTGGAGGACAGGTTGACACCATATATTTT
CASSQVGGQVDTIYF
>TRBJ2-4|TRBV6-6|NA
TGTGCCAGCAGTTACTTGGGGGGAAACATTCAGTACTTC
CASSYLGGNIQYF
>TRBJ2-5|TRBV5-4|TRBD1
TGTGCCAGCAGCGAGACAGGGGTCGAGACCCAGTACTTC
CASSETGVETQYF
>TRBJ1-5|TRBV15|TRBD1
TGTGCCACCAGCAGTGACAGGGCCTCCCTTCTCCAGCATTTT
CATSSDRASLLQHF
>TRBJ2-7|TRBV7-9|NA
TGTGCCAGCAGCCCCCAGTCGATTCGGGGGTATGGCTTC
CASSPQSIRGYGF
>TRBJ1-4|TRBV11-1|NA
TGTGCCAGCAGCTCCCCCCGCGAGAATGAAAAACTGTTTTTT
CASSSPRENEKLFF
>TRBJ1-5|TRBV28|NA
TGTGCCAGCAGTACGCCAGGGGCGAGATCCAATCAGCCCCAGCATTTT
CASSTPGARSNQPQHF
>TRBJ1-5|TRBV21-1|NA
TGTGCCAGCTTAGGGGCGGCCAAGGGTCAGCCCCAGCATTTT
CASLGAAKGQPQHF
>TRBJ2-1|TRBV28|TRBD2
TGTGCCGGAAGACTAGCGGGAGGAAGCAATGAGCAGTTCTTC
CAGRLAGGSNEQFF
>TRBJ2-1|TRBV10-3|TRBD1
TGTGCCATCAGTGAGTTTAGGGGACAGAGCTCCTACAATGAGCAGTTCTTC
CAISEFRGQSSYNEQFF
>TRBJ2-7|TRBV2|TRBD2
TGTGCCACCCACAAGCAATTGGGACTAGCGGGCTACGAGCAGTACTTC
CATHKQLGLAGYEQYF
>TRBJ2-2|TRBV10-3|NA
TGTGCCATCAGCCAGGGGACCGGGGAGCTGTTTTTT
CAISQGTGELFF
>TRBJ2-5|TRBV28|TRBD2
TGTGCCAGCAGTTTGGGCCTAGCGGGAGGGGAGACCCAGTACTTC
CASSLGLAGGETQYF
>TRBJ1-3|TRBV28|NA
TGTGCCAGCAGTTTAGAGGGAATAGGAAACACCATATATTTT
CASSLEGIGNTIYF
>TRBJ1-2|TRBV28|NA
TGTGCCAGCAGTTCCACGACGGAGACTAACTATGGCTACACCTTC
CASSSTTETNYGYTF
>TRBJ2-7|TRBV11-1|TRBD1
TGTGCCAGCAGCTCCAATCCGGGACAGGGGCCGGGGGAGCAGTACTTC
CASSSNPGQGPGEQYF
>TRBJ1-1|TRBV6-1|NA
TGTGCCAGCAGTGACCCGCGGGGGCTGAACACTGAAGCTTTCTTT
CASSDPRGLNTEAFF
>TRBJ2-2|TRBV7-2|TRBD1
TGTGCCAGCAGCCCAGGGGGCCGGGGCTGGACCGGGGAGCTGTTTTTT
CASSPGGRGWTGELFF
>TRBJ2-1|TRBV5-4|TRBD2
TGTGCCAGCAGCTTGGGATCGGGAGGGCCAGCCTACAATGAGCAGTTCTTC
CASSLGSGGPAYNEQFF
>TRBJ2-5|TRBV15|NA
TGTGCCACCAGCAGAGATCTCTTAGAGACCCAGTACTTC
CATSRDLLETQYF
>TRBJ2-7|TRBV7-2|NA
TGTGCCAGCAGCCAGGGGGGTTACGAGCAGTACTTC
CASSQGGYEQYF
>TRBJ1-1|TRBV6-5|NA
TGTGCCAGCAGTCCTCAGACAGCGAGGTCTGAAGCTTTCTTT
CASSPQTARSEAFF
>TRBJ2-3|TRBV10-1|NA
TGCGCCAGCAGTTATAGCACAGATACGCAGTATTTT
CASSYSTDTQYF
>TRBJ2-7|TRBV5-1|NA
TGCGCCAGCAGCTCGAGTCCTACACAGGGCCTGCTTACCTACGAGCAGTACTTC
CASSSSPTQGLLTYEQYF
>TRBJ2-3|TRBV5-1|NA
TGCGCCAGCAGCTTTGACTACGACGCCACAGATACGCAGTATTTT
CASSFDYDATDTQYF
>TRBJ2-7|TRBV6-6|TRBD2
TGTGCCAGCAGTTACGGGGTAGCGGGAGCCTACGAGCAGTACTTC
CASSYGVAGAYEQYF
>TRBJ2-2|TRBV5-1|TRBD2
TGCGCCAGCAGCACCCAACTAGCGGGAGCCCCCGGGGAGCTGTTTTTT
CASSTQLAGAPGELFF
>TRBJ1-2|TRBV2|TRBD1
TGTGCCAGCAGCCTGACAGGGGGCTTGTTCGAAGCTAACTATGGCTACACCTTC
CASSLTGGLFEANYGYTF
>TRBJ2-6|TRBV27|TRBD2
TGTGCCAGCAGTTTTATATTTGGGACTAGCGTCTCTGGGGCCAACGTCCTGACTTTC
CASSFIFGTSVSGANVLTF
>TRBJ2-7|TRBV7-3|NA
TGTGCCAGCAGCCCCGCGGGCGGTGCCTACGAGCAGTACTTC
CASSPAGGAYEQYF
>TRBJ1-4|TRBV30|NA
TGTGCCTGGAGTGTAGTGCAGGGTGATAGTGAAAAACTGTTTTTT
CAWSVVQGDSEKLFF
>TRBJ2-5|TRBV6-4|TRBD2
TGTGCCAGCAGTGTACTAGCGGGGAGACAAGAGACCCAGTACTTC
CASSVLAGRQETQYF
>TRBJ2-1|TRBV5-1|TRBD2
TGCGCCAGCAGCGCCGGGACTAGCGGCTGGGATGAGCAGTTCTTC
CASSAGTSGWDEQFF
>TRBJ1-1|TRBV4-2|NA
TGTGCCAGCAGCCAAGACGGCGGGGGGGGCACTGAAGCTTTCTTT
CASSQDGGGGTEAFF
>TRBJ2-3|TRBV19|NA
TGTGCCAGTAGCTCGGGATTCCTTCGCAGCACAGATACGCAGTATTTT
CASSSGFLRSTDTQYF
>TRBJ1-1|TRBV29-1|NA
TGCAGCGTTGTATCTGGGGGCGGTGAAGCTTTCTTT
CSVVSGGGEAFF
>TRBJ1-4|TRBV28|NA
TGTGCCGCGGTCTCGGGGGGTTTAAAGGAAAAACTGTTTTTT
CAAVSGGLKEKLFF
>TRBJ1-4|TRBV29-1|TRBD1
TGCAGCGTTGGTGGACAGGAACTGTTTTTT
CSVGGQELFF
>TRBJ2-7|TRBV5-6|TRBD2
TGTGCCAGCAGCTTGACTAGCGGGATGGGGGAGCAGTACTTC
CASSLTSGMGEQYF
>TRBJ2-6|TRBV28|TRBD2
TGTGCCAGCAGTTATACTAGCGGGCGGTTCTCTGGGGCCAACGTCCTGACTTTC
CASSYTSGRFSGANVLTF
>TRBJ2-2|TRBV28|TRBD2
TGTGCCAGCAGGGGAGGGACTAGCGGAGTGAACACCGGGGAGCTGTTTTTT
CASRGGTSGVNTGELFF
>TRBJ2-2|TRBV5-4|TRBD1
TGTGCCAGCAGCCTACAGGGGGCGAACACCGGGGAGCTGTTTTTT
CASSLQGANTGELFF
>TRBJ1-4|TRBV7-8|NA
TGTGCCAGCAGCTTGTCTCTCGGGGTGCCTAATGAAAAACTGTTTTTT
CASSLSLGVPNEKLFF
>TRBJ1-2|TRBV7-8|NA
TGTGCCAGCAGCTCAACCAGGGTCTCTAACTATGGCTACACCTTC
CASSSTRVSNYGYTF
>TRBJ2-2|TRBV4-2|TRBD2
TGTGCCAGCAGCCGGACTAGCGGGAGGGACACCGGGGAGCTGTTTTTT
CASSRTSGRDTGELFF
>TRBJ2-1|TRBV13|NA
TGTGCCAGCAGTTACAGCAACAATGAGCAGTTCTTC
CASSYSNNEQFF